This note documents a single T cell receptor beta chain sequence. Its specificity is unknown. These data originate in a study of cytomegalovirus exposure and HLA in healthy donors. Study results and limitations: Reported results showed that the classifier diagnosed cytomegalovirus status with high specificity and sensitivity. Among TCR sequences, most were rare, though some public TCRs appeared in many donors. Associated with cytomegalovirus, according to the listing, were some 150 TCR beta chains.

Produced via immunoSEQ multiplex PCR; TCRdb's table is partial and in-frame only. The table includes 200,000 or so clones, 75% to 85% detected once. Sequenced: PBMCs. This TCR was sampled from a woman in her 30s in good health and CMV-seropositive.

The CDR3 spells CASSSGLAGGYQETQYF. In DNA, the CDR3 is TGTGCCAGCAGTTCGGGACTAGCGGGAGGTTACCAAGAGACCCAGTACTTC. This chain connects TRBV27 to TRBJ2-5; 15 bases line up with TRBD2. This CDR3 has 17 residues. The V and J ends lost 4 bases and 0 bases, in that order; junction bases with no gene match: 3. Germline loops: CDR1 MNHEY, CDR2 SMNVEV (reference sequence).